This T cell receptor beta chain is from a study of OX40 agonist ivuxolimab in advanced cancers. The assay was immunoSEQ multiplex PCR, and TCRdb's table has in-frame clones only and misses some. The sample consists of roughly 53,000 clones, nearly 90% of them appearing once. With respect to this clone: Its matching antigen is unknown.

Points from the study as a whole: Low levels of normalized T-cell clonal expansion also appeared in some nonresponders.

The CDR3 is 12 residues long. V dropped 3 bases and J dropped 7 bases, with 7 bases sitting between them. The V gene's germline CDR1 is SGHTA and CDR2 FQGNSA. Source: CD4+ or CD8+ T cells sorted from blood, taken in a trial of the OX40 agonist ivuxolimab. This chain connects TRBV7-2 to TRBJ1-5; D is unclear. The source is an adult with an advanced solid tumor such as melanoma, head and neck, liver or kidney cancer. DNA for the CDR3: TGTGCCAGCAGCTTTGCGGGGCAGCCCCAGCATTTT. Residues: CASSFAGQPQHF.